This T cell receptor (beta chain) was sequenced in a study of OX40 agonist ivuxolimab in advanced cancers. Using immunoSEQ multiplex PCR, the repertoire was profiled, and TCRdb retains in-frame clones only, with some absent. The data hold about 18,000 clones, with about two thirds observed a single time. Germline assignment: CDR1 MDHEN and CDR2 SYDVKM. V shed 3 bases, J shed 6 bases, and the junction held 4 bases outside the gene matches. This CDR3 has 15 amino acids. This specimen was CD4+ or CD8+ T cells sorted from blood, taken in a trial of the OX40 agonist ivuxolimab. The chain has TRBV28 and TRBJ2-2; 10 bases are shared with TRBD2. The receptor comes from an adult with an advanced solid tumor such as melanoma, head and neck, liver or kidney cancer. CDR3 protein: CASSFGLAGAGELFF. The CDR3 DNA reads TGTGCCAGCAGTTTTGGCCTAGCGGGAGCCGGGGAGCTGTTTTTT.